What follows describes a single TCR beta chain. What it binds is unknown. The data originate from a study of cytomegalovirus exposure and HLA in healthy donors. General observations from the study: In vitro work confirmed that three CMV-associated chains recognize CMV antigens. Investigators reported 164 TCR beta chains as tied to cytomegalovirus.

This CDR3 spans 12 amino acids. Trimming took 6 bases from V and 1 from J, leaving 6 bases between them. Germline CDR1 reads MNHEY; CDR2 reads SVGAGI. TCRdb's copy holds only in-frame clones and misses some; the assay was immunoSEQ multiplex PCR. The table shows about 360,000 clones, with roughly 89% occurring only once. This TCR was recovered from a woman younger than 35 in good health and CMV-seronegative. What was sequenced was PBMCs. The rearrangement joins TRBV6-5 to TRBJ1-1, with D perhaps TRBD1 (6 bases). The CDR3 region is CASRQGNTEAFF. In DNA, the CDR3 is TGTGCCAGCAGACAGGGGAACACTGAAGCTTTCTTT.